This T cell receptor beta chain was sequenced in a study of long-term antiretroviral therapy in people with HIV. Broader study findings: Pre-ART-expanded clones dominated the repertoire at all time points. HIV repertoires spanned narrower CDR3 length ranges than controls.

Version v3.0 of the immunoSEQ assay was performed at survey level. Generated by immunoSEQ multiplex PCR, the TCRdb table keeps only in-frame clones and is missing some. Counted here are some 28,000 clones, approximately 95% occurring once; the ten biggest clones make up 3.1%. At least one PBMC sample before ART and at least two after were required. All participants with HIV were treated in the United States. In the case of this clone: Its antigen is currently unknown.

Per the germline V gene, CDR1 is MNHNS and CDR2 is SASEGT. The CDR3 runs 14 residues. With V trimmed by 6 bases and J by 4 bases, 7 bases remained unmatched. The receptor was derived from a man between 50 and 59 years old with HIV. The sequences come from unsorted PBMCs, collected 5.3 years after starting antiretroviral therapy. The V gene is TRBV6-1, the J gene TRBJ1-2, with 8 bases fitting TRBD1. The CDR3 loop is CASRKQGDGYGYTF. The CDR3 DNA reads TGTGCCAGCAGAAAACAGGGGGATGGCTATGGCTACACCTTC.